This T cell receptor (beta chain) was sequenced during a study of blood T cell repertoires in COVID-19. The CDR3 sequence is 10 residues long. Trimming stripped 8 bases from V and 7 bases from J, with 9 bases between. Clones were read by immunoSEQ multiplex PCR, and TCRdb kept only the in-frame ones, dropping some. There are 140,000 or so clones in the sample; over 80% occur only once, and about 6.1% lies in the top ten. The chain employs TRBV12-3 or TRBV12-4 and TRBJ2-7, with D possibly TRBD2 on 5 matching bases. The TCR originated in a woman aged 40 to 50 who had recovered from COVID-19. Specimen: PBMCs or T cells enriched from blood (not recorded which). Here the CDR3 DNA reads TGTGCCAGCGCGGGTGCTGAGCAGTACTTC. Its protein is CASAGAEQYF.